The rows below give T cell receptor beta chains drawn from one sample of a study of T cell responses to AZD1222 COVID-19 vaccine. Method: immunoSEQ multiplex PCR; TCRdb's copy keeps in-frame clones and lacks some. The sample records about 77,000 clones, around 90% being singletons. This specimen consisted of peripheral blood, obtained 28 days after the second AZD1222 dose. The receptors were sampled from an adult who received the AZD1222 COVID-19 vaccine. Each CDR3 is given without its conserved first and last residue.

cdr3_aa	v_call	j_call
ASSYSGLDREQF	TRBV6-6	TRBJ2-1
ASSVGGSGTPYNEQF	TRBV9	TRBJ2-1
ASSASGGYGYT	TRBV6-4	TRBJ1-2
ASSYAISPLD	TRBV6-2/TRBV6-3	TRBJ1-1
ASSLVAGGELF	TRBV11-3	TRBJ2-2
AWSRGTYSGNTIY	TRBV30	TRBJ1-3
ASSVWGNQPQH	TRBV25-1	TRBJ1-5
ASRSQRTNTGELF	TRBV5-1	TRBJ2-2
ASSQPPRSGLSGNTIY	TRBV4-1	TRBJ1-3
ASRRDRFRQPQH	TRBV6-5	TRBJ1-5
ASSSKEYTGELF	TRBV19	TRBJ2-2
AWSTAASSYNSPLH	TRBV30	TRBJ1-6
ASSLGGTETQY	TRBV12-3/TRBV12-4	TRBJ2-5
ASSRQGNTEAF	TRBV5-5	TRBJ1-1
ASSPNDGSSWNEQF	TRBV14	TRBJ2-1
ASSWGRRAIQPQH	TRBV28	TRBJ1-5
ASSGQGARRTEAF	TRBV6-5	TRBJ1-1
ASGQTTYEQY	TRBV6-5	TRBJ2-7
ASSLAWEGVNQPQH	TRBV5-8	TRBJ1-5
ASSLSPTETQY	TRBV7-3	TRBJ2-5
ASSQISGRAQETQY	TRBV14	TRBJ2-5
ASSPLERESNEQF	TRBV6-5	TRBJ2-1
ASSQSRNSYEQY	TRBV3-1/TRBV3-2	TRBJ2-7
ASSDRTTGTYEQY	TRBV2	TRBJ2-7
ASSLVGYEQY	TRBV7-9	TRBJ2-7
ASSLATGDTEAF	TRBV5-1	TRBJ1-1
ASSSRFKEYEQY	TRBV27	TRBJ2-7
ASSQVGRGRGSGYT	TRBV14	TRBJ1-2
ASSLGRQPHGF	TRBV12-3/TRBV12-4	TRBJ1-1
ASSPQVALDTEAF	TRBV3-1/TRBV3-2	TRBJ1-1
ASSDTGEIYNEQF	TRBV10-2	TRBJ2-1
ASSSKTHGYT	TRBV19	TRBJ1-2
ASSHGTGTVGEKLF	TRBV3-1/TRBV3-2	TRBJ1-4
ASSPSATNTEAF	TRBV7-9	TRBJ1-1
ASSLAERNNEQF	TRBV5-1	TRBJ2-1
ASSGAFSTEAF	TRBV6-5	TRBJ1-1
ASSLVGRGNTGELF	TRBV7-7	TRBJ2-2
ASSTHGTLPYGYT	TRBV4-2	TRBJ1-2
ASSYPGLSETQY	TRBV6-2/TRBV6-3	TRBJ2-5
ASSLTGGNQPQH	TRBV28	TRBJ1-5
AWGAGTQY	TRBV25-1	TRBJ2-3
ASSLQPESSYNEQF	TRBV5-4	TRBJ2-1
ASSLSGVGQPQH	TRBV28	TRBJ1-5
SVEAGTGAYNEQF	TRBV29-1	TRBJ2-1
AISELGAYSGNTIY	TRBV10-3	TRBJ1-3
ASSQDATGRINSPLH	TRBV4-1	TRBJ1-6
ASSILGLAGTNTGELF	TRBV19	TRBJ2-2
ASSLVPGLAGGRYNEQF	TRBV18	TRBJ2-1